This is a list of T cell receptor beta chains from one sample in a study of OX40 agonist ivuxolimab in advanced cancers. Data came from immunoSEQ multiplex PCR; TCRdb stores just in-frame clones and leaves some out. Of about 19,000 clones listed, roughly 78% are singletons. The material was CD4+ or CD8+ T cells sorted from blood, obtained in a trial of the OX40 agonist ivuxolimab. The receptors shown here come from an adult with an advanced solid tumor such as melanoma, head and neck, liver or kidney cancer. The CDR3 runs from the conserved cysteine through the conserved F or W. Each record gives: J gene, V gene, D gene, clone size, CDR3 DNA, CDR3 protein. A D gene is named only where the DNA matches it firmly. Part of the rows lack a size; the others show once, few, many or a class for expanded clones.

j_call: TRBJ2-1
v_call: TRBV7-9
d_call: -
clone_size: few
cdr3_nt: TGTGCCAGCAGCTTAGGCGTCGGGGAGCAGTTCTTC
cdr3_aa: CASSLGVGEQFF

j_call: TRBJ2-5
v_call: TRBV27
d_call: -
clone_size: once
cdr3_nt: TGTGCCAGCAGTTCCTTTATGGTTGGCGAGACCCAGTACTTC
cdr3_aa: CASSSFMVGETQYF

j_call: TRBJ1-1
v_call: TRBV7-3
d_call: -
clone_size: -
cdr3_nt: TGTGCCAGCAGCTTATGGTACGGACCCGAAGCTTTCTTT
cdr3_aa: CASSLWYGPEAFF

j_call: TRBJ2-7
v_call: TRBV19
d_call: -
clone_size: -
cdr3_nt: TGTGCCAGTAGTATTCTTTCAGGGGGGCGCGAGCAGTACTTC
cdr3_aa: CASSILSGGREQYF

j_call: TRBJ2-5
v_call: TRBV7-9
d_call: -
clone_size: -
cdr3_nt: TGTGCCAGCAGCTTAGCCGCCAGAAAAGAGACCCAGTACTTC
cdr3_aa: CASSLAARKETQYF

j_call: TRBJ2-7
v_call: TRBV6-1
d_call: -
clone_size: few
cdr3_nt: TGTGCCAGCAGACATAACAGGGCCTCCTACGAGCAGTACTTC
cdr3_aa: CASRHNRASYEQYF

j_call: TRBJ1-1
v_call: TRBV7-6
d_call: -
clone_size: -
cdr3_nt: TGTGCCAGCAGCCCCGGGGGGATTAACACTGAAGCTTTCTTT
cdr3_aa: CASSPGGINTEAFF

j_call: TRBJ2-2
v_call: TRBV4-1
d_call: -
clone_size: once
cdr3_nt: TGCGCCAGCAGGGACACTACTACGAACACCGGGGAGCTGTTTTTT
cdr3_aa: CASRDTTTNTGELFF

j_call: TRBJ2-1
v_call: TRBV29-1
d_call: -
clone_size: -
cdr3_nt: TGCAGCGTTGTGGGGGAGACTAGGAATGAGCAGTTCTTC
cdr3_aa: CSVVGETRNEQFF

j_call: TRBJ1-5
v_call: TRBV11-2
d_call: -
clone_size: -
cdr3_nt: TGTGCCAGCAGCTTAAGCAGGGATAGCAATCAGCCCCAGCATTTT
cdr3_aa: CASSLSRDSNQPQHF

j_call: TRBJ1-1
v_call: TRBV6-5
d_call: -
clone_size: -
cdr3_nt: TGTGCCAGCAGTCCCGGCGGTGAAGCTTTCTTT
cdr3_aa: CASSPGGEAFF